The 13 T cell receptor beta chains listed next were all sequenced from one sample in a study of T cell responses to AZD1222 COVID-19 vaccine. Produced via immunoSEQ multiplex PCR; TCRdb's table is partial and in-frame only. The table lists tens of thousands of clones, almost 90% of them singletons. Here the sequenced sample was peripheral blood, taken on day 0 of AZD1222 vaccination. These receptors came from an adult in good health.

The J gene is TRBJ1-2, the V gene TRBV5-4; no reliable D call. Trimming left V 0 bases short and J 7 bases short, with 7 bases between. CDR3 length: 12 amino acids. Germline lookup yields CDR1 SGHNT and CDR2 YYREEE (reference sequence). Here the CDR3 reads CASSLGAGGYTF. CDR3 in DNA: TGTGCCAGCAGCTTGGGGGCGGGTGGCTACACCTTC.

V is TRBV6-4 and J is TRBJ2-6; unclear D gene. Germline loops: CDR1 MRHNA, CDR2 SNTAGT. This CDR3 spans 14 amino acids. Trimming removed 2 bases at V and 3 bases at J, with 5 bases between. The CDR3 nucleotides are TGTGCCAGCAGTGACGGGGTTGGGGCCAACGTCCTGACTTTC. The encoded protein is CASSDGVGANVLTF.

The chain carries TRBV27 and TRBJ1-5; tentatively, D is TRBD1 (6 bases). Trimming left V 5 bases short and J 9 bases short, with 20 bases between. CDR1 MNHEY and CDR2 SMNVEV come from the germline V gene (reference sequence). The CDR3 loop spans 15 amino acids. The CDR3 nucleotides read TGTGCCAGCAGTCCCGGGACAACCCGGGGGGCGCCCCAGCATTTT. Its translation: CASSPGTTRGAPQHF.

J is TRBJ1-2 and V is TRBV7-2, with D possibly TRBD1 on 5 matching bases. The CDR3 totals 13 residues. Deletions cut 2 bases from V and 7 bases from J, with 11 bases between. CDR1 is SGHTA and CDR2 is FQGNSA in the germline V gene. The CDR3 loop reads CASSLYGTGGYTF. CDR3 sequence (DNA): TGTGCCAGCAGCTTATACGGGACCGGTGGCTACACCTTC.

This clone was counted once. The rearrangement links TRBV28 to TRBJ2-7; TRBD2 aligns across 8 bases. Trimming took 5 bases from V and 0 from J; bases not matched to a gene: 6. The V gene's germline CDR1 is MDHEN and CDR2 SYDVKM. This CDR3 has 15 amino acids. CDR3 DNA: TGTGCCAGCAGTCCCCCCAGCGGGAGCTCCTACGAGCAGTACTTC. Translating gives CASSPPSGSSYEQYF.

The chain's CDR3 is CASSESRTSGISEQYF. The CDR3 DNA sequence: TGTGCCAGCAGTGAATCTCGGACTAGCGGGATTAGCGAGCAGTACTTC. This chain connects TRBV25-1 to TRBJ2-7; 12 positions match TRBD2. CDR3 size: 16 residues. The germline V gene has CDR1 MGHDK and CDR2 SYGVNS. V lost 1 base and J lost 6; bases outside the gene matches: 7.

The chain carries TRBV14 and TRBJ2-1; 7 bases are shared with TRBD1. CDR1 and CDR2 from the germline V gene are SGHDN and FVKESK. This CDR3 is built from 20 residues. The V and J ends lost 0 bases and 12 bases, in that order; junction bases with no gene match: 26. CDR3 DNA: TGTGCCAGCAGCCAAGATCTTGGGAAATCTCGGGACAGAGAGGGATTTTGGCAGTTCTTC. It yields the protein CASSQDLGKSRDREGFWQFF.

The chain joins TRBV2 to TRBJ1-4; 7 nucleotides align to TRBD1. J gave up 0 bases and V 5 bases, and 6 bases lay outside the gene matches. The CDR3 length is 16 residues. Germline loops: CDR1 SNHLY, CDR2 FYNNEI. The CDR3 region is CASSHGQVTTNEKLFF. The CDR3 nucleotides read TGTGCCAGCAGTCATGGACAGGTCACAACTAATGAAAAACTGTTTTTT.

This chain joins TRBV7-2 and TRBJ2-7; 13 bases are shared with TRBD2. CDR3 size: 15 residues. V lost 5 bases and J lost 5; bases outside the gene matches: 6. Germline lookup yields CDR1 SGHTA and CDR2 FQGNSA. The CDR3 DNA reads as TGTGCCAGCAGCCGGGGACTAGCGGGATCCAACGAGCAGTACTTC. Translation: CASSRGLAGSNEQYF. Filled out from reference TRBV7-2 and TRBJ2-7, the complete variable domain reads GAGVSQSPSNKVTEKGKDVELRCDPISGHTALYWYRQSLGQGLEFLIYFQGNSAPDKSGLPSDRFSAERTGGSVSTLTIQRTQQEDSAVYLCASSRGLAGSNEQYFGPGTRLTVT.

The V gene is TRBV7-9, the J gene TRBJ1-5; D not resolved. The CDR3 length is 17 residues. The germline V and J ends were trimmed by 1 base and 0 bases, with 13 bases remaining between them. Germline CDR1 is SEHNR and CDR2 is FQNEAQ (reference sequence). CDR3 DNA sequence: TGTGCCAGCAGCTTAGTTGGGCAGCAATATAGCAATCAGCCCCAGCATTTT. This codes for CASSLVGQQYSNQPQHF.

This clone was counted a few times. This chain uses TRBV7-9 with TRBJ2-7; D is possibly TRBD2 (6 bases). The ends were cut back, 4 bases at V and 1 base at J, with 14 bases in the middle. This CDR3 is 15 amino acids long. The germline V gene has CDR1 SEHNR and CDR2 FQNEAQ (reference sequence). The CDR3 sequence is CASSYTDYQSYEQYF. DNA of the CDR3: TGTGCCAGCAGCTACACGGACTACCAATCCTACGAGCAGTACTTC.

V is TRBV18 and J is TRBJ2-7; a weak D match, TRBD2 (5 bases). Germline assignment: CDR1 KGHSH and CDR2 LQKENI. Trimming pared 5 bases from V and 6 bases from J, leaving 14 bases between. This CDR3 has 13 amino acids. CDR3 sequence: CASSSTYEGEQYF. For the CDR3, the DNA is TGTGCCAGCTCATCTACCTACGAGGGCGAGCAGTACTTC. The complete variable domain, with remaining parts taken from reference TRBV18 and TRBJ2-7, reads NAGVMQNPRHLVRRRGQEARLRCSPMKGHSHVYWYRQLPEEGLKFMVYLQKENIIDESGMPKERFSAEFPKEGPSILRIQQVVRGDSAAYFCASSSTYEGEQYFGPGTRLTVT.

The chain carries TRBV21-1 and TRBJ1-2. TRBV21-1 represents a pseudogene. This CDR3 has 18 amino acids. In nucleotides, the CDR3 is TGTGCCAGCGCATCCCAGACGACGGAGGGAGGTAGTAACTATGGCTACACCTTC. It translates to CASASQTTEGGSNYGYTF.